The rows below give T cell receptor beta chains drawn from one sample of a study of blood T cell repertoires in COVID-19. TCRdb's table, derived via immunoSEQ multiplex PCR, lists solely in-frame clones and lacks some. The sample has 250,000 to 350,000 clones, around 85% seen once. Sequenced: peripheral blood. The receptors originated from a human donor with COVID-19, enrolled during active disease. The donor label of this sample is uncertain. Both conserved end residues are part of each CDR3. D genes are given only for firm matches. Some rows mark clone size as missing; the rest say once, few, many or name a class of expanded clone.

j_call clone_size v_call d_call cdr3_aa cdr3_nt
TRBJ1-2 . TRBV28 TRBD1 CASSQGVSYSGYTF TGTGCCAGCAGCCAGGGGGTGTCTTATTCTGGCTACACCTTC
TRBJ1-5 . TRBV27 . CASSLSQGLGQPQHF TGTGCCAGCAGTTTGAGTCAGGGGTTAGGGCAGCCCCAGCATTTT
TRBJ2-7 . TRBV20-1 TRBD1 CSASQTWTGGSYEQYF TGCAGTGCTAGTCAGACTTGGACAGGGGGTTCCTACGAGCAGTACTTC
TRBJ1-1 few TRBV19 TRBD1 CASSSTGGSMNTEAFF TGTGCCAGTAGTTCCACAGGGGGCTCGATGAACACTGAAGCTTTCTTT
TRBJ2-7 . TRBV7-3 . CASSPGRTPLYF TGTGCCAGCAGCCCTGGGAGAACCCCGTTGTACTTC
TRBJ1-4 . TRBV28 . CASSYRTPGGNEKLFF TGTGCCAGCAGCTACAGGACACCCGGAGGGAATGAAAAACTGTTTTTT
TRBJ1-1 . TRBV6-5 . CASSAQGRKGEAFF TGTGCCAGCAGCGCACAGGGCCGGAAGGGTGAAGCTTTCTTT
TRBJ1-4 . TRBV19 TRBD1 CAIRGGLGEKLFF TGTGCCATCCGAGGGGGCCTTGGCGAAAAACTGTTTTTT
TRBJ1-3 . TRBV19 TRBD1 CASTPYQGGGGNTIYF TGTGCCAGTACCCCATACCAGGGGGGAGGCGGAAACACCATATATTTT
TRBJ2-5 . TRBV29-1 . CSVLVRYQETQYF TGCAGCGTCCTCGTGCGGTACCAAGAGACCCAGTACTTC
TRBJ2-3 once TRBV7-3 TRBD2 CASSPPPTSGSTDTQYF TGTGCCAGCAGCCCCCCGCCGACTAGCGGAAGCACAGATACGCAGTATTTT
TRBJ1-4 . TRBV20-1 . CSAPINEKLFF TGCAGTGCTCCTATTAATGAAAAACTGTTTTTT
TRBJ2-7 . TRBV20-1 . CSAVPRYEQYF TGCAGTGCTGTCCCCCGTTACGAGCAGTACTTC
TRBJ1-2 . TRBV9 . CASSPGVTGGLGYTF TGTGCCAGCAGCCCGGGGGTCACGGGAGGATTGGGCTACACCTTC
TRBJ2-5 . TRBV5-4 . CASSLQGWETQYF TGTGCCAGCAGCTTACAGGGCTGGGAGACCCAGTACTTC
TRBJ1-1 once TRBV7-9 . CASSLEYRGTEAFF TGTGCCAGCAGCTTAGAATACCGGGGCACTGAAGCTTTCTTT
TRBJ1-4 . TRBV5-8 . CASSLRQISEKLFF TGTGCCAGCAGCTTAAGGCAGATTAGCGAAAAACTGTTTTTT
TRBJ2-5 . TRBV11-3 TRBD2 CASSFKRDEETQYF TGTGCCAGCAGCTTTAAGCGGGATGAAGAGACCCAGTACTTC
TRBJ1-1 . TRBV10-3 TRBD1 CAISPRTGLEAFF TGTGCCATCAGCCCTAGGACAGGGTTAGAAGCTTTCTTT
TRBJ2-2 . TRBV18 . CASGAGLFNTGELFF TGTGCCAGCGGTGCAGGACTTTTCAACACCGGGGAGCTGTTTTTT
TRBJ1-2 . TRBV29-1 TRBD1 CSVLRTGANYGYTF TGCAGCGTTCTAAGGACAGGGGCTAACTATGGCTACACCTTC
TRBJ1-2 . TRBV19 . CASSPITSNYGYTF TGTGCCAGTAGTCCTATAACCTCTAACTATGGCTACACCTTC
TRBJ1-6 once TRBV4-3 . CASSVQIYNSPLHF TGCGCCAGCAGCGTCCAAATCTATAATTCACCCCTCCACTTT
TRBJ1-3 . TRBV5-4 . CASSTPGNTIYF TGTGCCAGCAGCACACCTGGAAACACCATATATTTT
TRBJ2-3 . TRBV6-5 TRBD2 CASRSSGRARDTQYF TGTGCCAGCAGGAGTAGCGGGAGGGCCAGGGATACGCAGTATTTT
TRBJ2-7 . TRBV14 TRBD1 CASSLTGVEQYF TGTGCCAGCAGCCTGACAGGGGTCGAGCAGTACTTC
TRBJ2-1 . TRBV5-8 TRBD2 CASSRGLAVNEQFF TGTGCCAGCAGCAGGGGACTAGCGGTCAATGAGCAGTTCTTC
TRBJ2-7 . TRBV7-2 . CASSLAPSLAEQYF TGTGCCAGCAGCTTAGCCCCCTCTCTAGCGGAGCAGTACTTC
TRBJ1-1 few TRBV5-1 . CASSLDTGGYTEAFF TGCGCCAGCAGCTTGGATACGGGGGGTTACACTGAAGCTTTCTTT
TRBJ1-2 few TRBV28 . CASSLWATPNYGYTF TGTGCCAGCAGTTTATGGGCCACACCGAACTATGGCTACACCTTC
TRBJ1-4 . TRBV28 TRBD1 CASSLTGTMGGTNEKLFF TGTGCCAGCAGTTTGACAGGGACCATGGGCGGAACTAATGAAAAACTGTTTTTT
TRBJ1-2 . TRBV6-5 . CASRFGGKYGYTF TGTGCCAGCAGGTTCGGAGGGAAATATGGCTACACCTTC
TRBJ1-4 . TRBV5-4 TRBD1 CASSRQGQEEKLFF TGTGCCAGCAGTCGACAGGGACAGGAGGAAAAACTGTTTTTT
TRBJ2-1 . TRBV27 TRBD1 CASSLTRGPYNEQFF TGTGCCAGCAGTTTAACGAGGGGGCCCTACAATGAGCAGTTCTTC
TRBJ1-5 . TRBV20-1 TRBD1 CSASPYRGRESYQPQHF TGCAGTGCTAGTCCCTACAGGGGGCGGGAGAGTTATCAGCCCCAGCATTTT
TRBJ2-1 . TRBV27 TRBD2 CASSLSGTSAYNEQFF TGTGCCAGCAGTCTAAGCGGGACTAGCGCTTACAATGAGCAGTTCTTC
TRBJ1-2 . TRBV28 TRBD1 CASNRDSLNYGYTF TGTGCCAGCAATCGGGACAGCCTTAACTATGGCTACACCTTC
TRBJ2-1 . TRBV19 . CASSIVAKLYNEQFF TGTGCCAGTAGTATTGTAGCGAAACTGTACAATGAGCAGTTCTTC
TRBJ1-5 . TRBV5-6 TRBD1 CASSSGTGGLSNQPQHF TGTGCCAGCAGCTCCGGGACAGGGGGACTTAGCAATCAGCCCCAGCATTTT
TRBJ2-1 . TRBV28 . CASRAANEQFF TGTGCCAGCAGAGCGGCGAATGAGCAGTTCTTC
TRBJ2-7 few TRBV15 . CATSRDFTSYEQYF TGTGCCACCAGCAGGGACTTTACCTCCTACGAGCAGTACTTC
TRBJ2-5 . TRBV11-1 . CASSLSALQETQYF TGTGCCAGCAGCCTTAGCGCCCTCCAAGAGACCCAGTACTTC
TRBJ1-6 . TRBV6-5 . CASSYTTPEDSPLHF TGTGCCAGCAGTTACACGACTCCGGAAGATTCACCCCTCCACTTT
TRBJ1-1 . TRBV6-6 TRBD1 CASSFATGRGTEAFF TGTGCCAGCAGTTTCGCGACAGGGCGTGGAACTGAAGCTTTCTTT
TRBJ1-4 . TRBV7-8 . CASRLAGVTVEKLFF TGTGCCAGCAGGTTAGCAGGTGTTACAGTTGAAAAACTGTTTTTT
TRBJ1-3 . TRBV9 . CASSVATTVASSGNTIYF TGTGCCAGCAGCGTAGCTACCACAGTTGCCAGCTCTGGAAACACCATATATTTT
TRBJ2-3 . TRBV5-8 . CASSNRVGTDTQYF TGTGCCAGCAGTAACAGGGTTGGCACAGATACGCAGTATTTT
TRBJ2-1 . TRBV27 TRBD2 CASPPWREGNEQFF TGTGCCAGCCCACCGTGGCGGGAGGGCAATGAGCAGTTCTTC
TRBJ1-2 . TRBV7-2 TRBD1 CASRGQGSYGYTF TGTGCCAGCAGGGGACAGGGCTCCTATGGCTACACCTTC
TRBJ1-1 . TRBV5-1 . CASNPAGFMNTEAFF TGCGCCAGCAACCCCGCAGGATTCATGAACACTGAAGCTTTCTTT
TRBJ1-3 . TRBV28 . CASSSQGYSGNTIYF TGTGCCAGCAGCTCACAGGGCTACTCTGGAAACACCATATATTTT
TRBJ2-1 . TRBV5-1 TRBD1 CASSLSTGGIDEQFF TGCGCCAGCAGCTTGTCGACAGGGGGCATAGATGAGCAGTTCTTC
TRBJ2-1 . TRBV11-3 . CASSLDRYRDDNEQFF TGTGCCAGCAGCTTAGATCGTTACAGGGATGATAATGAGCAGTTCTTC
TRBJ1-1 . TRBV29-1 TRBD1 CSGQGFGTEAFF TGCAGCGGACAGGGATTCGGGACTGAAGCTTTCTTT
TRBJ1-2 . TRBV12-3/TRBV12-4 TRBD1 CASSRDRGLGYTF TGTGCCAGCAGTCGGGACAGGGGTCTGGGCTACACCTTC
TRBJ2-7 . TRBV7-2 TRBD2 CASSPSPFRLAGGPRPYF TGTGCCAGCAGCCCAAGCCCCTTCCGACTAGCGGGAGGGCCGCGGCCGTACTTC
TRBJ1-1 . TRBV5-1 . CASSLQGEAFF TGCGCCAGCAGCTTACAGGGAGAAGCTTTCTTT
TRBJ2-2 . TRBV5-1 TRBD2 CASSPGLAGDFNGELFF TGCGCCAGCAGCCCCGGACTAGCGGGAGATTTTAACGGGGAGCTGTTTTTT
TRBJ1-2 . TRBV4-3 . CASSHAGGGIVGGYTF TGCGCCAGCAGCCATGCGGGTGGAGGGATAGTAGGGGGCTACACCTTC